This TCR beta chain was recovered during a study of beta chain features in type 1 diabetes. Study results and limitations: All four CD4+ subsets of Type 1 diabetes patients contained TCRB CDR3s that were moderately but significantly shorter.

Sequencing targeted expressed TCRB transcripts, as all isolated RNA had been reverse transcribed. Assay: immunoSEQ multiplex PCR; the TCRdb copy retains only in-frame clones and omits some. Of more than 550,000 clones listed, 11% to 15% are singletons. On this clone itself: The antigen is unknown.

CDR1 and CDR2 from the germline V gene are SEHNR and FQNEAQ (reference sequence). The CDR3 extends over 14 amino acids. V was shortened by 1 base and J by 7 bases, with 13 bases between the two germline ends. Every single donor gave one heparinised blood draw, and these averaged about 120 mL. This receptor was obtained from a man between 18 and 29 years old with type 1 diabetes. The V gene is TRBV7-9, the J gene TRBJ2-5, with D possibly being TRBD1 (5 bases). Sequenced material: naive CD4+ T cells from blood. CDR3 residues: CASSLGTGSGTQYF. CDR3 nucleotide sequence: TGTGCCAGCAGCTTAGGTACAGGTTCGGGGACCCAGTACTTC.